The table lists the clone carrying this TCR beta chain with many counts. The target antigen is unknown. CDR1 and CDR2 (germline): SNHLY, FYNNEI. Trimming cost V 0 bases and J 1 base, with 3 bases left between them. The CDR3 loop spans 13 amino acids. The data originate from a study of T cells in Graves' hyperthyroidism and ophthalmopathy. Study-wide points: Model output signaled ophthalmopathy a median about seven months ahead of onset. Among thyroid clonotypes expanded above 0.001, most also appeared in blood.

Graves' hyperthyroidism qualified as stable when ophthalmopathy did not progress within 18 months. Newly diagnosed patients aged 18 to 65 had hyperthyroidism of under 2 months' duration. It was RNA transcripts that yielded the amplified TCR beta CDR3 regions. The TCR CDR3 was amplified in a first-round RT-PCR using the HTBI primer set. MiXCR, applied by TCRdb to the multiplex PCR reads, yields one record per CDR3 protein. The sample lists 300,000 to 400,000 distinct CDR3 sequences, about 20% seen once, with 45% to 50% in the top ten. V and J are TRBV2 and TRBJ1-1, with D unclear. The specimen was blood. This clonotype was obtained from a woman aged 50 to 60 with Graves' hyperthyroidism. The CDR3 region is CASSEAENTEAFF. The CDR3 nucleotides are TGTGCCAGCAGTGAAGCGGAGAACACTGAAGCTTTCTTT.